Here is one TCR beta chain with its context. Antigen unknown. A read error is possible here, since a much larger clone lies one base away. CDR1 and CDR2 (germline): SGHRS, YFSETQ. This CDR3 spans 14 amino acids. After constant-region reverse-primer amplification, full-length variable regions underwent semi-nested PCR with Nested Universal Primer A. MiXCR was run by TCRdb on the 5' RACE reads, yielding one entry per CDR3 protein. The sample carries nearly 40,000 distinct CDR3 sequences, approximately 20% recorded once. Findings and limits, study-wide: Whole repertoires were not studied in the larger cohort, only one V-J beta rearrangement.

Naive CD4+ T cells were purified with Tregs depleted by CD25. V and J are TRBV5-1 and TRBJ2-1; D tentatively reads TRBD1 or TRBD2 (5 bases each). This sequence was found in a female donor with breast cancer. Source material: naive CD4+ T cells sorted from a lymph node. Subset described: naive CD4+ T cells, CD4+CD45RA+CD25-. CDR3 region: CASSLAGTYNELFF. CDR3 DNA sequence: TGCGCCAGCAGCTTGGCCGGGACCTACAATGAGCTGTTCTTC. Looking up the rest from reference TRBV5-1 and TRBJ2-1 gives the full variable domain: KAGVTQTPRYLIKTRGQQVTLSCSPISGHRSVSWYQQTPGQGLQFLFEYFSETQRNKGNFPGRFSGRQFSNSRSEMNVSTLELGDSALYLCASSLAGTYNELFFGPGTRLTVL.